This T cell receptor beta chain stems from a study of blood T cell repertoires in COVID-19. Looking at the study overall: The United States, Italy and Spain provided the acute and convalescent COVID-19 samples. Sample material is recorded as cDNA or gDNA derived from T cells, B-cell-depleted T cells, or PBMCs.

Assay used: immunoSEQ multiplex PCR; TCRdb lists only in-frame clones, some missing. This sample yields 150,000 to 250,000 clones, of which roughly 84% are seen a single time; roughly 7% belongs to the top ten. The CDR3 sequence is 19 residues long. V lost 4 bases and J lost 4; bases outside the gene matches: 20. The germline V gene encodes CDR1 MGHRA and CDR2 YSYEKL. This clone was detected only once. Recruits, aged roughly 18 to 90 years, lived in approximately 26 US areas. This clonotype was sampled from a middle-aged man who had recovered from COVID-19. The sequencing sample was made of PBMCs or T cells enriched from blood (not recorded which). The chain recombines TRBV4-1 with TRBJ1-1; 8 bases are shared with TRBD1. For the CDR3, the DNA is TGCGCCAGCAGCCGATGGGCGGTGGACAGGGCCTTAAGTGGCACTGAAGCTTTCTTT. Residues: CASSRWAVDRALSGTEAFF.